This passage covers 32 T cell receptor beta chains from one sample sequenced in a study of early T cells in non-severe SARS-CoV-2 infection. MiXCR, applied by TCRdb to the 5' RACE reads, yields one record per CDR3 protein. There are roughly 51,000 distinct CDR3 sequences in the sample; 5.5% to 8% occur only once, and 2.5% to 3% lies in the top ten. Sequences were derived from whole blood, sampled at baseline. Receptor source: an adult who was a healthcare worker with PCR-confirmed SARS-CoV-2 infection or an uninfected control (not recorded which).

This clonotype showed up just a few times. The rearrangement joins TRBV5-1 to TRBJ2-2, with TRBD1 matching 7 bases. Germline loops: CDR1 SGHRS, CDR2 YFSETQ. The length of the CDR3 is 16 residues. The trim removed 0 bases at V and 7 bases at J, leaving 9 bases unmatched. The CDR3, as DNA: TGCGCCAGCAGCTTGGTTGGGACAGCAATCCGCGGGGAGCTGTTTTTT. Translated, it gives CASSLVGTAIRGELFF.

The sample holds many counts of this clonotype. The chain couples TRBV14 to TRBJ2-7; unclear D gene. This CDR3 comprises 13 residues. V gave up 2 bases and J gave up 3 bases, with 8 bases separating them. Germline lookup yields CDR1 SGHDN and CDR2 FVKESK. As DNA, the CDR3 is TGTGCCAGCAGCCAACAGGACGGCTACGAGCAGTACTTC. Protein product: CASSQQDGYEQYF.

This clonotype was recorded at least ten times. The chain carries TRBV20-1 and TRBJ1-1; 8 bases line up with TRBD1. The CDR3 extends over 13 amino acids. The germline gives CDR1 DFQATT, CDR2 SNEGSKA (reference sequence). After removal of 5 bases from V and 5 bases from J, the junction contained 7 bases not matched to a gene. The DNA of the CDR3 is TGCAGTGCTGACAGGGGCGGAGGGACTGAAGCTTTCTTT. Its protein is CSADRGGGTEAFF.

This clonotype has at least ten counts. CDR3 in amino acids: CASSLGGPSPDTQYF. The CDR3 coding sequence is TGTGCCAGCAGCTTAGGGGGCCCTTCCCCAGATACGCAGTATTTT. The chain employs TRBV7-2 and TRBJ2-3; TRBD1 might be the D (5 bases). The CDR3 has 15 amino acids. V was clipped by 1 base and J by 4 bases, with 12 bases between them. The germline V gene has CDR1 SGHTA and CDR2 FQGNSA. Full variable domain (remainder filled in from reference TRBV7-2 and TRBJ2-3): GAGVSQSPSNKVTEKGKDVELRCDPISGHTALYWYRQSLGQGLEFLIYFQGNSAPDKSGLPSDRFSAERTGGSVSTLTIQRTQQEDSAVYLCASSLGGPSPDTQYFGPGTRLTVL.

This clonotype was detected only a few times. The genes are TRBV6-6 and TRBJ2-7; 10 bases line up with TRBD1. Unmatched junction bases numbered 4, after V lost 0 bases and J lost 5 bases. This CDR3 contains 15 residues. CDR1 and CDR2 from the germline V gene are MNHNY and SVGAGI (reference sequence). CDR3 residues: CASSYSRDRGDEQYF. For the CDR3, the DNA is TGTGCCAGCAGTTACTCCCGGGACAGGGGTGACGAGCAGTACTTC.

In this sample, this clonotype turned up a few times. The V call is TRBV7-2, the J call TRBJ2-3; D gene ambiguous. Germline CDR1 and CDR2: SGHTA and FQGNSA. V lost 5 bases and J lost 5, with 17 bases in between. This CDR3 is 15 amino acids long. The DNA for the CDR3 is TGTGCCAGCAGCCGGGCGCACAAGTCGGGAGATACGCAGTATTTT. Translation: CASSRAHKSGDTQYF.

This clonotype has just a few counts. The CDR3 sequence: CASSQVRASGLYEQYF. The CDR3 coding sequence is TGTGCCAGCAGCCAAGTGAGGGCTAGCGGGCTTTACGAGCAGTACTTC. The chain links TRBV4-2 to TRBJ2-7; 8 nucleotides align to TRBD2. The junction had 9 bases not matched to a gene; V was cut back by 1 base and J by 4 bases. The CDR3 runs to 16 residues. Germline CDR1 LGHNA, CDR2 YNFKEQ.

This clonotype was recorded many times. The rearrangement uses TRBV6-2 or TRBV6-3 and TRBJ1-5; maybe TRBD1 (5 bases). The germline V gene encodes CDR1 MNHEY and CDR2 SVGEGT. The length of the CDR3 is 15 residues. The V gene lost 0 bases and the J gene lost 5 bases, with 11 bases spanning the gap. The CDR3 here is CASSYSVGEDQPQHF. For the CDR3, the DNA is TGTGCCAGCAGTTACTCGGTAGGGGAGGATCAGCCCCAGCATTTT.

At least ten counts were recorded for this clonotype. The chain uses TRBV20-1 and TRBJ2-5; D not resolved. The ends were cut back, 2 bases at V and 9 bases at J, with 13 bases in the middle. Germline CDR1 is DFQATT and CDR2 is SNEGSKA (reference sequence). The CDR3 has 12 residues. CDR3 bases: TGCAGTGCTAGATGGGGAAGACGCCCCCAGTACTTC. This translates into CSARWGRRPQYF.

This chain links TRBV9 with TRBJ2-3; 7 bases match TRBD1. This CDR3 is 15 amino acids long. The ends lost 1 base at V and 2 bases at J; junction bases unmatched: 4. From germline, CDR1 is SGDLS and CDR2 YYNGEE. The CDR3 here is CASSVWGQNTDTQYF. DNA for the CDR3: TGTGCCAGCAGCGTATGGGGACAGAACACAGATACGCAGTATTTT.

The chain is built from TRBV6-6 and TRBJ1-5; D call uncertain. CDR1 is MNHNY, CDR2 SVGAGI, per germline (reference sequence). The CDR3 length is 14 residues. Trimming took off 0 bases at V and 3 bases at J, with 6 bases between the two ends. The CDR3 loop is CASSYSPSNQPQHF. In DNA, the CDR3 is TGTGCCAGCAGTTACTCGCCTTCCAATCAGCCCCAGCATTTT.

This clonotype was seen at least ten times. V is TRBV7-9 and J is TRBJ2-5, with 7 positions matching TRBD1. The CDR3 extends over 14 amino acids. The V gene's germline CDR1 is SEHNR and CDR2 FQNEAQ (reference sequence). J lost 1 base, V lost 6 bases, and 5 bases had no gene match. The CDR3 here is CASSLKGAQETQYF. DNA for the CDR3: TGTGCCAGCAGTCTTAAGGGGGCCCAAGAGACCCAGTACTTC.

This clonotype was detected many times. V gene TRBV7-9 combines with J gene TRBJ2-3; D not certain. The CDR3 spans 14 residues. The ends were cut back, 2 bases at V and 4 bases at J, with 10 bases in the middle. The germline V gene has CDR1 SEHNR and CDR2 FQNEAQ (reference sequence). CDR3 sequence reads: CASSLNERADTQYF. CDR3 coding DNA: TGTGCCAGCAGCTTAAATGAGCGAGCAGATACGCAGTATTTT.

This clonotype has ten or more counts. The chain joins TRBV20-1 to TRBJ2-7; D may be TRBD2 (6 bases). V gave up 5 bases and J gave up 3 bases, with 14 bases separating them. The CDR3 has 13 amino acids. Germline lookup yields CDR1 DFQATT and CDR2 SNEGSKA (reference sequence). CDR3 sequence (DNA): TGCAGTGCTGTGCGGGACGGAGACTACGAGCAGTACTTC. Its protein is CSAVRDGDYEQYF.

This clonotype was seen repeatedly, ten times or more. This sequence joins TRBV7-8 and TRBJ2-7, with no clear D. Germline CDR1 is SGHVS and CDR2 is FQNEAQ. The CDR3 has 14 residues. V lost 4 bases to trimming and J lost 2 bases, with 12 bases between them. For the CDR3, the DNA is TGTGCCAGCAGCTCCTCAATGACTGCCTACGAGCAGTACTTC. Translating gives CASSSSMTAYEQYF.

The chain joins TRBV21-1 to TRBJ2-2; the table's D gene call, TRBD1, was not cross checked with the DNA. TRBV21-1 is a pseudogene. The length of the CDR3 is 15 residues. In nucleotides, the CDR3 is TGTGCCAGCTACCCGGGGGACAGTGCCTCCGGGGAGCTGTTTTTT. Its translation is CASYPGDSASGELFF.

This clonotype turned up a few times. This sequence joins TRBV7-6 and TRBJ2-5, with 8 bases lining up with TRBD1. Trimming took 5 bases from V and 5 from J; bases not matched to a gene: 7. This CDR3 contains 14 residues. Per the germline V gene, CDR1 is SGHVS and CDR2 is FNYEAQ. The chain's CDR3 is CASSPGQGPETQYF. CDR3 coding DNA: TGTGCCAGCAGCCCAGGACAGGGCCCCGAGACCCAGTACTTC.

CDR3 nucleotide sequence: TGTGCCAGCAGTGAAGCTTATAAGATTAATTCACCCCTCCACTTT. It encodes CASSEAYKINSPLHF. The chain carries TRBV6-1 and TRBJ1-6, with D hard to call. Germline loops: CDR1 MNHNS, CDR2 SASEGT. CDR3 length: 15 residues. Trimming took 0 bases from V and 6 from J, leaving 9 bases between them.

This clonotype was counted ten times or more. The rearrangement joins TRBV27 to TRBJ1-2; the D gene is possibly TRBD1 (6 bases). CDR3 length: 15 residues. Germline-derived CDR1 and CDR2 are MNHEY and SMNVEV (reference sequence). The germline V and J ends were trimmed by 5 bases and 8 bases, with 21 bases remaining between them. The CDR3 loop reads CASSRPGVTYQGYTF. CDR3 coding DNA: TGTGCCAGCAGTCGACCAGGGGTTACCTATCAGGGCTACACCTTC.

This clonotype has at least ten counts. The chain links TRBV2 to TRBJ1-1, with 9 bases fitting TRBD1. V lost 6 bases and J lost 5; bases outside the gene matches: 4. Per germline, CDR1 SNHLY and CDR2 FYNNEI. The length of the CDR3 is 13 residues. CDR3 region: CASRTGGWTEAFF. CDR3 nucleotide sequence: TGTGCCAGCAGAACAGGGGGCTGGACTGAAGCTTTCTTT.

The chain employs TRBV14 and TRBJ1-1, with D tentatively TRBD1 (6 bases). With 1 base removed from V and 5 bases from J, the gap between germline ends came to 14 bases. CDR1 is SGHDN, CDR2 FVKESK, per germline. The CDR3 contains 15 residues. CDR3 in amino acids: CASSQARGARTEAFF. The CDR3, as DNA: TGTGCCAGCAGCCAAGCTCGGGGGGCGCGAACTGAAGCTTTCTTT.

This clonotype appeared many times. The V and J genes are TRBV29-1 and TRBJ2-7; D ambiguous. Germline CDR1 is SQVTM and CDR2 is ANQGSEA. V was cut by 4 bases and J by 2 bases, with 9 bases left in between. The CDR3 consists of 12 residues. CDR3 DNA sequence: TGCAGCGTTGTAACCCAGGCCTACGAGCAGTACTTC. Its translation is CSVVTQAYEQYF.

This clonotype came up many times. The rearrangement joins TRBV11-2 to TRBJ1-2; D gene unclear. The CDR3 has 13 residues. The V gene lost 6 bases and the J gene lost 5 bases, with 13 bases spanning the gap. Germline CDR1 is SGHAT and CDR2 is FQNNGV. The CDR3 loop reads CASSLQLEYGYTF. DNA of the CDR3: TGTGCCAGCAGTCTACAGCTAGAGTATGGCTACACCTTC.

This clonotype was picked up a small number of times. A much larger clonotype is one base distant, so this may be a read error. The chain joins TRBV20-1 to TRBJ2-1; D unresolved. The CDR3 runs to 11 residues. The germline gives CDR1 DFQATT, CDR2 SNEGSKA (reference sequence). CDR3 protein: CGAPILNEQFF. The DNA for the CDR3 is TGCGGTGCTCCTATCTTGAATGAGCAGTTCTTC.

In this sample, this clonotype turned up a few times. The V gene is TRBV12-3 or TRBV12-4, the J gene TRBJ2-5; D not certain. V gave up 7 bases and J gave up 5 bases, with 14 bases separating them. CDR3 size: 13 residues. The CDR3 sequence is CASKTFASETQYF. Here the CDR3 DNA reads TGTGCCAGCAAGACCTTCGCATCGGAGACCCAGTACTTC.

This clonotype showed up just a few times. The chain links TRBV5-1 to TRBJ1-5; 7 bases map to TRBD1. V shed 0 bases and J 3 bases; nucleotides not matched to a gene: 3. From germline, CDR1 is SGHRS and CDR2 YFSETQ. This CDR3 comprises 15 residues. DNA of the CDR3: TGCGCCAGCAGCTTGGGGGACAGCAACAATCAGCCCCAGCATTTT. Protein: CASSLGDSNNQPQHF.

This clonotype occurred many times. CDR3 sequence reads: CASSQGTSQVADTQYF. CDR3 coding DNA: TGCGCCAGCAGCCAAGGGACTAGCCAGGTAGCAGATACGCAGTATTTT. V gene TRBV4-1 combines with J gene TRBJ2-3, with 8 nucleotides matching TRBD2. Germline CDR1 and CDR2: MGHRA and YSYEKL. The CDR3 is made up of 16 amino acids. V lost 1 base to trimming and J lost 4 bases; unmatched junction nucleotides: 7.

This clonotype was counted between two and nine times. The chain employs TRBV5-1 and TRBJ2-1; D is unclear. In germline, CDR1 is SGHRS, CDR2 YFSETQ. V was shortened by 2 bases and J by 8 bases, with 17 bases between the two germline ends. This CDR3 is 15 amino acids long. The CDR3 sequence is CASSLRAPQTDEQFF. The CDR3 coding sequence is TGCGCCAGCAGCTTACGGGCTCCTCAAACCGATGAGCAGTTCTTC.

The chain uses TRBV4-1 and TRBJ1-4; D remains ambiguous. The germline V and J ends were trimmed by 1 base and 6 bases, with 18 bases remaining between them. The CDR3 spans 17 residues. Germline CDR1 and CDR2: MGHRA and YSYEKL. The CDR3 sequence: CASSQVPRWQLYEKLFF. CDR3 coding DNA: TGCGCCAGCAGCCAAGTCCCCCGGTGGCAGCTATATGAAAAACTGTTTTTT.

The chain employs TRBV6-2 or TRBV6-3 and TRBJ1-5; D ambiguous. The V end was cut by 7 bases, the J end by 5 bases, with 12 bases between. CDR1 is MNHEY, CDR2 SVGEGT, per germline. There are 13 residues in the CDR3. CDR3 in DNA: TGTGCCAGCACCGACGGGAATTATCAGCCCCAGCATTTT. Its protein is CASTDGNYQPQHF.

This clonotype was observed many times. The chain combines TRBV7-3 with TRBJ1-1; D is perhaps TRBD1 (5 bases). Germline V gives CDR1 SGHTA, CDR2 FQGTGA. The CDR3 contains 15 residues. The V and J ends lost 3 bases and 0 bases respectively, with 11 bases between them. The CDR3: CASSLSTVMNTEAFF. DNA for the CDR3: TGTGCCAGCAGCTTGTCGACAGTGATGAACACTGAAGCTTTCTTT.

This clonotype was seen only a few times. The chain joins TRBV6-5 to TRBJ1-2, with D maybe TRBD1 (5 bases). V lost 2 bases and J lost 0, with 10 bases in between. The V gene's germline CDR1 is MNHEY and CDR2 SVGAGI. This CDR3 region has 15 residues. CDR3 residues: CASSYGTATNYGYTF. In DNA form, the CDR3 reads TGTGCCAGCAGTTACGGGACCGCGACTAACTATGGCTACACCTTC.